The 18 T cell receptor beta chains given below trace back to one sample, sequenced in a study of blood T cell repertoires in COVID-19. Assay used: immunoSEQ multiplex PCR; TCRdb lists only in-frame clones, some missing. The data show 200,000 or so clones, approximately 90% seen once. Sequencing was performed on PBMCs or T cells enriched from blood (not recorded which). The receptors were gathered from a woman aged 25 to 39 who had recovered from COVID-19.

This clone showed up just once. CDR3 sequence: CASSELGLAETYEQYF. The CDR3 DNA reads as TGTGCCAGCAGTGAACTGGGACTAGCGGAAACCTACGAGCAGTACTTC. This chain connects TRBV2 to TRBJ2-7; TRBD2 aligns across 11 bases. CDR1 is SNHLY and CDR2 is FYNNEI in the germline V gene. The trim removed 2 bases at V and 2 bases at J, leaving 5 bases unmatched. The CDR3 sequence is 16 residues long.

J is TRBJ1-3 and V is TRBV27; the match to TRBD1 covers 7 bases. CDR1 MNHEY and CDR2 SMNVEV come from the germline V gene (reference sequence). Trimming removed 5 bases from V and 0 bases from J; junction bases left unmatched: 10. The CDR3 loop spans 17 amino acids. The CDR3 reads CASSTTRDSYSGNTIYF. For the CDR3, the DNA is TGTGCCAGCAGTACGACCCGGGACAGCTACTCTGGAAACACCATATATTTT.

The rearrangement links TRBV18 to TRBJ2-1, with a tentative D call TRBD1 (5 bases). Germline-derived CDR1 and CDR2 are KGHSH and LQKENI. This CDR3 is built from 13 residues. The ends were cut back, 1 base at V and 9 bases at J, with 10 bases in the middle. The CDR3 region is CASSPLQETEQFF. Here the CDR3 DNA reads TGTGCCAGCTCACCACTACAGGAGACTGAGCAGTTCTTC.

CDR3 DNA: TGCGCCAGCAGCCGAGTAGGGGGCATGAACACTGAAGCTTTCTTT. Amino acids: CASSRVGGMNTEAFF. The genes are TRBV4-1 and TRBJ1-1; 7 bases match TRBD1. The CDR3 is 15 residues long. From germline, CDR1 is MGHRA and CDR2 YSYEKL. V was pared by 4 bases and J by 0 bases, with 5 bases of the junction left unmatched.

The gene calls are TRBV19 and TRBJ2-5, with TRBD2 identical over 8 bases. The CDR3 has 14 residues. Germline CDR1 reads LNHDA; CDR2 reads SQIVND (reference sequence). Trimming removed 6 bases from V and 4 bases from J; junction bases left unmatched: 7. The CDR3, as DNA: TGTGCCAGTAGCCGCGGGGGGTCTAGAGAGACCCAGTACTTC. Translated, it gives CASSRGGSRETQYF. The full variable domain, rest sourced from reference TRBV19 and TRBJ2-5, is DGGITQSPKYLFRKEGQNVTLSCEQNLNHDAMYWYRQDPGQGLRLIYYSQIVNDFQKGDIAEGYSVSREKKESFPLTVTSAQKNPTAFYLCASSRGGSRETQYFGPGTRLLVL.

This clone turned up a few times. This chain connects TRBV7-9 to TRBJ2-7; 8 bases are a match to TRBD1. This CDR3 has 15 residues. CDR1 is SEHNR and CDR2 is FQNEAQ in the germline V gene (reference sequence). After removal of 5 bases from V and 0 bases from J, the junction contained 6 bases not matched to a gene. CDR3 sequence (DNA): TGTGCCAGCAGCACCCGGGACAGGCTCTCCTACGAGCAGTACTTC. As protein: CASSTRDRLSYEQYF.

The chain joins TRBV19 to TRBJ1-1; 8 bases align to TRBD1. Germline V gene lookup returns CDR1 LNHDA and CDR2 SQIVND (reference sequence). The length of the CDR3 is 16 residues. V lost 2 bases and J lost 6; bases outside the gene matches: 11. CDR3 sequence reads: CASSIPGTGDGAEAFF. The CDR3 DNA follows: TGTGCCAGTAGTATACCCGGGACAGGCGATGGGGCTGAAGCTTTCTTT.

This chain uses TRBV4-3 with TRBJ2-7, with 8 bases fitting TRBD1. In germline, CDR1 is LGHNA, CDR2 YSLEER. This CDR3 is 16 amino acids long. Unmatched junction bases numbered 12, after V lost 1 base and J lost 7 bases. CDR3 in amino acids: CASSQGQGILGGEQYF. The CDR3 nucleotides read TGCGCCAGCAGCCAAGGACAGGGGATCCTCGGGGGAGAGCAGTACTTC.

This chain links TRBV3-1 (or the pseudogene TRBV3-2) with TRBJ1-2; perhaps TRBD1 as D (6 bases). The CDR3 contains 12 residues. Per germline, CDR1 LGHDT and CDR2 YNNKEL (reference sequence). Trimming took 5 bases from V and 4 from J, leaving 8 bases between them. CDR3 DNA: TGTGCCAGCAGCGCAGGGGTCTATGGCTACACCTTC. Its protein is CASSAGVYGYTF.

This chain uses TRBV2 with TRBJ1-2; D perhaps matches TRBD1 (6 bases). Per germline, CDR1 SNHLY and CDR2 FYNNEI. V lost 10 bases and J lost 5, with 20 bases in between. This CDR3 spans 14 amino acids. Here the CDR3 reads CATGGASHRYGYTF. CDR3 bases: TGTGCCACGGGGGGGGCATCTCATCGGTATGGCTACACCTTC.

V gene TRBV21-1 combines with J gene TRBJ1-1. TRBV21-1 is reported as a pseudogene. The CDR3 runs to 15 residues. The CDR3 sequence: CASSKAGEGNTEAFF. The CDR3 region has the DNA TGTGCCAGCAGCAAAGCGGGGGAGGGGAACACTGAAGCTTTCTTT.

This clone was seen only once. The CDR3 region has the DNA TGCGCCAGCAGCTACACCTCGGGTTTACGCTTCTCTGGGGCCAACGTCCTGACTTTC. This codes for CASSYTSGLRFSGANVLTF. The chain employs TRBV4-3 and TRBJ2-6, with D unclear. Germline-derived CDR1 and CDR2 are LGHNA and YSLEER. This CDR3 comprises 19 residues. The V gene lost 5 bases and the J gene lost 0 bases, with 20 bases spanning the gap.

This clone is a singleton in its sample. This sequence joins TRBV6-5 and TRBJ2-1; 7 positions agree with TRBD2. Per the germline V gene, CDR1 is MNHEY and CDR2 is SVGAGI. After removal of 7 bases from V and 8 bases from J, the junction contained 8 bases not matched to a gene. This CDR3 is built from 13 residues. In nucleotides, the CDR3 is TGTGCCAGCAACCGGGGGGTTGGCTATGAGCAGTTCTTC. Protein: CASNRGVGYEQFF.

This chain uses TRBV7-3 with TRBJ1-1; 11 bases map to TRBD1. Per the germline V gene, CDR1 is SGHTA and CDR2 is FQGTGA. The CDR3 extends over 16 amino acids. V trimming: 0 bases; J trimming: 4 bases; junction bases outside the gene matches: 4. The CDR3 sequence: CASSLTGTGGGTEAFF. The CDR3 DNA follows: TGTGCCAGCAGCTTAACCGGGACAGGGGGTGGCACTGAAGCTTTCTTT.

The chain couples TRBV7-8 to TRBJ1-3; possibly TRBD1 for D (6 bases). The germline V gene encodes CDR1 SGHVS and CDR2 FQNEAQ. V lost 4 bases to trimming and J lost 0 bases, with 10 bases between them. The CDR3 spans 15 residues. As DNA, the CDR3 is TGTGCCAGCAGCTCTGGGACACTCTCTGGAAACACCATATATTTT. It encodes CASSSGTLSGNTIYF. The variable domain in full, with the rest retrieved from reference TRBV7-8 and TRBJ1-3, is GAGVSQSPRYKVAKRGQDVALRCDPISGHVSLFWYQQALGQGPEFLTYFQNEAQLDKSGLPSDRFFAERPEGSVSTLKIQRTQQEDSAVYLCASSSGTLSGNTIYFGEGSWLTVV.

The J gene is TRBJ2-7, the V gene TRBV9, with 8 nucleotides matching TRBD1. Germline values: CDR1 SGDLS, CDR2 YYNGEE. The CDR3 length is 15 residues. The V gene end was trimmed by 0 bases and the J gene end by 2 bases; junction bases not matched to a gene: 4. The CDR3 DNA reads as TGTGCCAGCAGCGTAGATGGGACAGGCACCTACGAGCAGTACTTC. It translates to CASSVDGTGTYEQYF.

This chain uses TRBV7-2 with TRBJ2-3; possibly TRBD2 for D (6 bases). V lost 3 bases and J 0 bases, leaving 7 bases between the germline ends. Germline CDR1 SGHTA, CDR2 FQGNSA. This CDR3 has 14 amino acids. For the CDR3, the DNA is TGTGCCAGCAGCTTCGGACTAAGCACAGATACGCAGTATTTT. Translation gives CASSFGLSTDTQYF.

DNA for the CDR3: TGTGCCAGCAGTGAGGACTTTGGCTACACCTTC. Its translation is CASSEDFGYTF. The rearrangement joins TRBV2 to TRBJ1-2; D gene uncertain. Germline V lookup: CDR1 SNHLY, CDR2 FYNNEI. Trimming cost V 3 bases and J 7 bases, with 6 bases left between them. CDR3 length: 11 residues.